The entry below gives a single T cell receptor (beta chain) sequence along with its context. The target antigen is unknown. This specimen comes from a study of beta chain features in type 1 diabetes. Study context: Analysis included 95 million to 140 million sorted cells drawn from all samples.

All of the isolated RNA was reverse transcribed, so expressed TCRB transcripts were sequenced. Sequencing used immunoSEQ multiplex PCR; TCRdb keeps in-frame clones, though not all of them. The table has more than 120,000 clones, about 13% seen once. Germline V gene sequence: CDR1 SEHNR, CDR2 FQNEAQ (reference sequence). V lost 1 base to trimming and J lost 4 bases; unmatched junction nucleotides: 2. The CDR3 runs to 16 residues. Study-level points and caveats: Among all four CD4+ subsets, Type 1 diabetes patients had TCRB CDR3s that were moderately but significantly shorter.

J is TRBJ2-3 and V is TRBV7-9, with 13 bases matching TRBD2. This sequence was found in a young man with type 1 diabetes. The sample taken for sequencing was central memory CD4+ T cells from blood. CDR3 nucleotides: TGTGCCAGCAGCTTAGGACTAGCGGGGGGCTCAGATACGCAGTATTTT. Translation: CASSLGLAGGSDTQYF.